This TCR beta chain was profiled in a study of blood T cell repertoires in COVID-19. Study summary: Acute-phase and convalescent COVID-19 samples originated in the United States, Italy and Spain. The cDNA or gDNA used as material had been derived from T cells, B-cell-depleted T cells, or PBMCs.

This CDR3 has 15 amino acids. V shed 0 bases, J shed 3 bases, and the junction held 2 bases outside the gene matches. The germline gives CDR1 SGHRS, CDR2 YFSETQ. Using immunoSEQ multiplex PCR, the repertoire was profiled, and TCRdb retains in-frame clones only, with some absent. The repertoire holds some 160,000 clones, with about nine tenths as singletons. This clone was picked up one time. Sequences were obtained from peripheral blood. This receptor was obtained from a woman in her 70s with acute or convalescent COVID-19. The rearrangement uses TRBV5-1 and TRBJ1-3; 8 nucleotides align to TRBD1. CDR3 DNA: TGCGCCAGCAGCTTGGACAGGGGGTATGGAAACACCATATATTTT. Translating gives CASSLDRGYGNTIYF.